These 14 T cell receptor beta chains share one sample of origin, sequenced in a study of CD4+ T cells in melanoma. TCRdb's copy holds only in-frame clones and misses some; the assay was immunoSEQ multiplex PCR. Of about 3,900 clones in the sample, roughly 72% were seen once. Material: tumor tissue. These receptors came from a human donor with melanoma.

The CDR3 region has the DNA TGTGCCAGCAGCCAGAGGGACTGGGCCACAGATACGCAGTATTTT. Its protein is CASSQRDWATDTQYF. The chain joins TRBV7-7 to TRBJ2-3; D possibly corresponds to TRBD2 (6 bases). With 5 bases removed from V and 2 bases from J, the gap between germline ends came to 14 bases. The CDR3 spans 15 residues. The germline V gene encodes CDR1 SSHAT and CDR2 FNYEAQ (reference sequence).

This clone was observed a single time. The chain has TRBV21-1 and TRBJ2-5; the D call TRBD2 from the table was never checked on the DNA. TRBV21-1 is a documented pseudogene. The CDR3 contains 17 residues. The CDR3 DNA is TGTGCCAGCAGCGTGGGGCTAGCGGGAGGGCCTGAAGAGACCCAGTACTTC. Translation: CASSVGLAGGPEETQYF.

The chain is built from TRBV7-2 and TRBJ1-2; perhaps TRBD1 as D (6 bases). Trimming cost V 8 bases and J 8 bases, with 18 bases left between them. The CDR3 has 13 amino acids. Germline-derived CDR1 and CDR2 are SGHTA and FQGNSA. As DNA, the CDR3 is TGTGCCAGCCGGAAAGGGGGTGAGGCGGGCTACACCTTC. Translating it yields CASRKGGEAGYTF.

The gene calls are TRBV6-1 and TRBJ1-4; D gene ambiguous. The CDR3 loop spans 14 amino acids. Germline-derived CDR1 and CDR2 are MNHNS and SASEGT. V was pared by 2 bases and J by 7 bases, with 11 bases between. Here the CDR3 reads CASSELGLGEKLFF. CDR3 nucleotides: TGTGCCAGCAGTGAACTGGGCTTAGGTGAAAAACTGTTTTTT.

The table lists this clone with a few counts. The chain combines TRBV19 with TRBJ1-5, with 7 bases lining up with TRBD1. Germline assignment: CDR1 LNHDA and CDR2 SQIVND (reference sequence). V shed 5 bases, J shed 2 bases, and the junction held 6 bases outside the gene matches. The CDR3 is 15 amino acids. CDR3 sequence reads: CASSLQDRRNQPQHF. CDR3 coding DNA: TGTGCCAGTAGTCTCCAGGACAGGCGCAATCAGCCCCAGCATTTT. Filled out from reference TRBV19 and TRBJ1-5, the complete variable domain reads DGGITQSPKYLFRKEGQNVTLSCEQNLNHDAMYWYRQDPGQGLRLIYYSQIVNDFQKGDIAEGYSVSREKKESFPLTVTSAQKNPTAFYLCASSLQDRRNQPQHFGDGTRLSIL.

CDR3: CASSFGLAGGPTQYF. CDR3 coding DNA: TGTGCCAGCAGCTTCGGACTAGCGGGAGGGCCGACCCAGTACTTC. V usage is TRBV7-9 and J usage is TRBJ2-5; TRBD2 matches at 15 bases. This CDR3 has 15 residues. Germline V gives CDR1 SEHNR, CDR2 FQNEAQ (reference sequence). The trim removed 3 bases at V and 7 bases at J, leaving 3 bases unmatched.

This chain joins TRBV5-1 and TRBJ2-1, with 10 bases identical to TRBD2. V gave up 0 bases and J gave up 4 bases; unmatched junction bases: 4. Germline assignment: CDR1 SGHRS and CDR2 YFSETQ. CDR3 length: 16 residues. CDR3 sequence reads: CASSLGASGGYNEQFF. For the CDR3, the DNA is TGCGCCAGCAGCTTGGGCGCTAGCGGGGGATACAATGAGCAGTTCTTC.

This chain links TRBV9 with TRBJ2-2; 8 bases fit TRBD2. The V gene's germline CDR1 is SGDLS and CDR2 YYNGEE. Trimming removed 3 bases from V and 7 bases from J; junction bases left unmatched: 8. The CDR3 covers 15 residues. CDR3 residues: CASSAPGGRLGELFF. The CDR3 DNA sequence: TGTGCCAGCAGCGCTCCGGGGGGGCGGCTCGGGGAGCTGTTTTTT.

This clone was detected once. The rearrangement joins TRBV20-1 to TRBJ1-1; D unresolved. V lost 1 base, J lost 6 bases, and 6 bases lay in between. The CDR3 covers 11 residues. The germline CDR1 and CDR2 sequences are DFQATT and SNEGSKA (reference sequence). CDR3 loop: CSARGISEAFF. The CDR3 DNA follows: TGCAGTGCTAGAGGGATATCTGAAGCTTTCTTT.

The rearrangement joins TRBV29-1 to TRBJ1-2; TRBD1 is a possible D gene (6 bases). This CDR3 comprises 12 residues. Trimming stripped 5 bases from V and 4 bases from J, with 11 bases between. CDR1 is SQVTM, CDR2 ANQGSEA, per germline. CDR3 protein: CSVPRGSYGYTF. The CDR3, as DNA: TGCAGCGTTCCCAGGGGCAGCTATGGCTACACCTTC.

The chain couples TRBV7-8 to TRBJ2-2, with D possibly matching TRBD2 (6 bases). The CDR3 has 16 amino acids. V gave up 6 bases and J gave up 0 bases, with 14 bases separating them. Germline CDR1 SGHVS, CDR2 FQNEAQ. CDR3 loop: CASRIRAGTNTGELFF. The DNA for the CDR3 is TGTGCCAGCAGGATTAGGGCGGGGACGAACACCGGGGAGCTGTTTTTT.

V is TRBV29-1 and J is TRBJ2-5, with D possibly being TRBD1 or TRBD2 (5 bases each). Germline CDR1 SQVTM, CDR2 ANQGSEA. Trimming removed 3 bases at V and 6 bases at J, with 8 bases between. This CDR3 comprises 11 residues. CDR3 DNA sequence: TGCAGCGTTGAGGGGGAAAAGACCCAGTACTTC. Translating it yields CSVEGEKTQYF.

The CDR3 bases are TGTGCCAGCATCTCTGGCGTGGGGGCCCGCTACTATGGCTACACCTTC. This gives the protein CASISGVGARYYGYTF. This rearrangement joins TRBV28 to TRBJ1-2; maybe TRBD1 (6 bases). Germline assignment: CDR1 MDHEN and CDR2 SYDVKM. CDR3 size: 16 residues. V lost 7 bases to trimming and J lost 3 bases, with 21 bases between them.

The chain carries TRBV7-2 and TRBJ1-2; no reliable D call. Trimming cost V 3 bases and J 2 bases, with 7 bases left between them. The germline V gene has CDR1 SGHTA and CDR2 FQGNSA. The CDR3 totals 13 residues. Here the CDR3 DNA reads TGTGCCAGCAGCTTTTCCAGGAACTATGGCTACACCTTC. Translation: CASSFSRNYGYTF.